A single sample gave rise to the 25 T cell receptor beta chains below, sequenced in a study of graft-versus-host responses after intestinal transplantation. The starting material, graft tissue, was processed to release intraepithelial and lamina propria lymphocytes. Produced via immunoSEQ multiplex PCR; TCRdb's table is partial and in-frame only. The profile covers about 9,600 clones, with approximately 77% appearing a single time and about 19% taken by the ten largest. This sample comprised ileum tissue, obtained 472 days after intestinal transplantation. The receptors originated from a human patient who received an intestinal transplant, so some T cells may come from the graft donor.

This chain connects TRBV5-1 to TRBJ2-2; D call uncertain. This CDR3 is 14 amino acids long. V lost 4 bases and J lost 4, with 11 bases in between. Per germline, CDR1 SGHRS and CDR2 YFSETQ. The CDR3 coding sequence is TGCGCCAGCAGCCAGCCGACAATCACCGGGGAGCTGTTTTTT. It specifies CASSQPTITGELFF.

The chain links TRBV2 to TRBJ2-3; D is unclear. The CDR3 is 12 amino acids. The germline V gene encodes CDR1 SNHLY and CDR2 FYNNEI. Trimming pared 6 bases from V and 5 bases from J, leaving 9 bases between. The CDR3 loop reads CASRHSGDTQYF. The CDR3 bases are TGTGCCAGCAGACACTCGGGAGATACGCAGTATTTT.

CDR3 protein: CASSLGLRGFLNTEAFF. CDR3 coding DNA: TGTGCCAGCAGCTTAGGCCTTAGGGGCTTTTTGAACACTGAAGCTTTCTTT. The V call is TRBV13, the J call TRBJ1-1; a possible D gene is TRBD1 (5 bases). Per the germline V gene, CDR1 is PRHDT and CDR2 is FYEKMQ (reference sequence). V lost 0 bases and J lost 0, with 14 bases in between. The CDR3 contains 17 residues.

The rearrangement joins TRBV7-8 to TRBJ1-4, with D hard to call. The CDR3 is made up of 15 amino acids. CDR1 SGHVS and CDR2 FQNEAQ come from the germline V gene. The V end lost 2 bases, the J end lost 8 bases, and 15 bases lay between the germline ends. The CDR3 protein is CASSLSDGTQEKLFF. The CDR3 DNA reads TGTGCCAGCAGCTTATCAGACGGTACCCAGGAAAAACTGTTTTTT.

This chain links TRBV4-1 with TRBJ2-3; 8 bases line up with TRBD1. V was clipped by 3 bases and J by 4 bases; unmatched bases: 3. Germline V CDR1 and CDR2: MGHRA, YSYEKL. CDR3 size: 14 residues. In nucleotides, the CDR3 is TGCGCCAGCAGCCAGAGGACAGGGTCAGATACGCAGTATTTT. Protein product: CASSQRTGSDTQYF.

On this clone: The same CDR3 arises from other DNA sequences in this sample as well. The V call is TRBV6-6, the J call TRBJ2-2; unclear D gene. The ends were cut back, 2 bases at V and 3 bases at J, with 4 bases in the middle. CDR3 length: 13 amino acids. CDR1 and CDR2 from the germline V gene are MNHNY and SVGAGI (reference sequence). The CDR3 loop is CASSYRDTGELFF. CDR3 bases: TGTGCCAGCAGTTACAGGGACACCGGGGAGCTGTTTTTT.

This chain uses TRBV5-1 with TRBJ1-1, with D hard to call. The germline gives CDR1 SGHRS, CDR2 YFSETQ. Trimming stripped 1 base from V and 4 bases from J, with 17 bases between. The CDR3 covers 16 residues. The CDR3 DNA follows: TGCGCCAGCAGCTTGTTATCTGTGACCGGAGGCACTGAAGCTTTCTTT. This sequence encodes CASSLLSVTGGTEAFF. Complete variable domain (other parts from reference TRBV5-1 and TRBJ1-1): KAGVTQTPRYLIKTRGQQVTLSCSPISGHRSVSWYQQTPGQGLQFLFEYFSETQRNKGNFPGRFSGRQFSNSRSEMNVSTLELGDSALYLCASSLLSVTGGTEAFFGQGTRLTVV.

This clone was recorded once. The CDR3, as DNA: TGTGCCAGCTCACCACACGGCAGGGGTGGCAGCGAGCAGTACTTC. Protein sequence: CASSPHGRGGSEQYF. The chain employs TRBV18 and TRBJ2-7; TRBD1 might be the D (6 bases). The V end lost 1 base, the J end lost 6 bases, and 16 bases lay between the germline ends. The germline V gene encodes CDR1 KGHSH and CDR2 LQKENI. The CDR3 has 15 residues.

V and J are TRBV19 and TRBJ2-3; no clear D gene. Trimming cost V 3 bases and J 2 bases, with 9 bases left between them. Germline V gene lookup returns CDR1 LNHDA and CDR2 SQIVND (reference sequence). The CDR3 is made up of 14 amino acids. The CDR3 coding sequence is TGTGCCAGTAGTATTATGGGAAACACAGATACGCAGTATTTT. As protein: CASSIMGNTDTQYF.

The CDR3 DNA follows: TGTGCCAGCAGTCCCGGACAGCCTCCTGGGCAGCAGTACTTC. It codes for CASSPGQPPGQQYF. This chain links TRBV7-9 with TRBJ2-5; maybe TRBD1 (6 bases). The V gene's germline CDR1 is SEHNR and CDR2 FQNEAQ (reference sequence). Between the trimmed V and J ends, which lost 6 bases and 11 bases, there was a span of 22 bases. The CDR3 contains 14 residues.

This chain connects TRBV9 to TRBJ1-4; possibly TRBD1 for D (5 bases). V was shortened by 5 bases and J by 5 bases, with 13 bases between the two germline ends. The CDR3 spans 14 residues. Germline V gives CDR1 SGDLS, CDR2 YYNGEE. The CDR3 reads CASSLRDGNEKLFF. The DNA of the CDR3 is TGTGCCAGCAGTCTCCGGGACGGAAATGAAAAACTGTTTTTT.

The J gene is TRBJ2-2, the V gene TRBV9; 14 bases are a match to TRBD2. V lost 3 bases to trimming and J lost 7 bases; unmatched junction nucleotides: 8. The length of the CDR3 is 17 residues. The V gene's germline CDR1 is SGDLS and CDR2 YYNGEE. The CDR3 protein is CASSGSTSGGAIGELFF. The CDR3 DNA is TGTGCCAGCAGCGGCTCGACTAGCGGGGGGGCCATCGGGGAGCTGTTTTTT.

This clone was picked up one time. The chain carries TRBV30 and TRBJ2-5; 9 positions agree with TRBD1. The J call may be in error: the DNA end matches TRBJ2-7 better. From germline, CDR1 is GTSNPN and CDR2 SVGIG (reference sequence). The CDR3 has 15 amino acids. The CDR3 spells CAWSGGDRVSNEQYF. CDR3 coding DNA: TGTGCCTGGAGCGGCGGGGACAGGGTATCGAACGAGCAGTACTTC.

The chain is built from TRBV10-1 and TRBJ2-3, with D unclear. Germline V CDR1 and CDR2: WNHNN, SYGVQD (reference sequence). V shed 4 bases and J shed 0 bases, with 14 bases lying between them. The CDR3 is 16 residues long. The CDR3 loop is CASSAGHLTSTDTQYF. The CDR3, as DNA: TGCGCCAGCAGTGCAGGCCACCTAACTAGCACAGATACGCAGTATTTT.

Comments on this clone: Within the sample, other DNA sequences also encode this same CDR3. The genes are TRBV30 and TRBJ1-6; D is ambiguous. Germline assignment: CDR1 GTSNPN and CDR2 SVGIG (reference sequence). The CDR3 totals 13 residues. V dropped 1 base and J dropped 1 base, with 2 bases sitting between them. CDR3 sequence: CAWSGSYNSPLHF. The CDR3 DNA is TGTGCCTGGAGTGGATCCTATAATTCACCCCTCCACTTT.

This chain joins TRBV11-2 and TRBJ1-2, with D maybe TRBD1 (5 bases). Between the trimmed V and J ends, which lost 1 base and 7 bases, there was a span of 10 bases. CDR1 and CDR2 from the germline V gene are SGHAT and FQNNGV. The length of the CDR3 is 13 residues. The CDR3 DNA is TGTGCCAGCAGCTTAGCAGGGTTTGGTGGCTACACCTTC. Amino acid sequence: CASSLAGFGGYTF.

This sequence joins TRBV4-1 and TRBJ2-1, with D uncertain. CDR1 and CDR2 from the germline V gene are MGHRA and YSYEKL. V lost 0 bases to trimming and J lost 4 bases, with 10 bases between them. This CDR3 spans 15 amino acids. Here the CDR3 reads CASSQDPTGYNEQFF. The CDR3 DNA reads TGCGCCAGCAGCCAAGACCCCACCGGGTACAATGAGCAGTTCTTC.

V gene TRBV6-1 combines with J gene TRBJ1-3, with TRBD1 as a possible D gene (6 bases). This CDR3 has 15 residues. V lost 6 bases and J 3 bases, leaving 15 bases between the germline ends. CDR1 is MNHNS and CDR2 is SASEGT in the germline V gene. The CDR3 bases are TGTGCCAGCAGAGTCAGGGGTGGGTTTGGAAACACCATATATTTT. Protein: CASRVRGGFGNTIYF.

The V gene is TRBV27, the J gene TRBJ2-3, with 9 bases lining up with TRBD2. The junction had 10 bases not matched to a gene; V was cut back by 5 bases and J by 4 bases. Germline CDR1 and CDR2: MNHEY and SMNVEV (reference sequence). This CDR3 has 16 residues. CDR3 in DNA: TGTGCCAGCAGTCTCCGACTAGCGGTGGTATCAGATACGCAGTATTTT. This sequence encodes CASSLRLAVVSDTQYF.

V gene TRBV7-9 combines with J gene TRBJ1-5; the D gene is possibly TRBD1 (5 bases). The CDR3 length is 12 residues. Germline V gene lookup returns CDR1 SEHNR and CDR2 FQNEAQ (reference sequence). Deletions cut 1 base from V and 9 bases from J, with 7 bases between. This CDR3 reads CASSLETAPQHF. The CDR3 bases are TGTGCCAGCAGCTTAGAGACAGCGCCCCAGCATTTT.

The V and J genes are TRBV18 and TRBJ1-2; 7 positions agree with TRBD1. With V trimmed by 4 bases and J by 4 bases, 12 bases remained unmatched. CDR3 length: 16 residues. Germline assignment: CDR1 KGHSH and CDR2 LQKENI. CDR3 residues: CASSLDSGTDFYGYTF. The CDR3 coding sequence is TGTGCCAGCTCACTAGACTCCGGGACAGACTTCTATGGCTACACCTTC.

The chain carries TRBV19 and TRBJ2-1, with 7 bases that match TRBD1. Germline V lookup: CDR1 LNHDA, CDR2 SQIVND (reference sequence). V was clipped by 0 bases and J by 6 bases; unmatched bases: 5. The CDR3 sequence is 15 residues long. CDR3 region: CASSIDAAGGNEQFF. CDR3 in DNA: TGTGCCAGTAGTATAGATGCGGCAGGGGGCAATGAGCAGTTCTTC.

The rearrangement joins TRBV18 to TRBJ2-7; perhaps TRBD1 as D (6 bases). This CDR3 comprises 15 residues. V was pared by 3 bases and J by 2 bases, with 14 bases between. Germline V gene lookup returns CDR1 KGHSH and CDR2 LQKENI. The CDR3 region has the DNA TGTGCCAGCTCACCCCTTCAGGGGCTTACCTACGAGCAGTACTTC. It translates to CASSPLQGLTYEQYF.

The CDR3 bases are TGCGCCAGCAGCTTGGGGCGGGGGGGCCTAGATACGCAGTATTTT. It encodes CASSLGRGGLDTQYF. The chain links TRBV5-1 to TRBJ2-3; 9 bases map to TRBD2. Germline trimming cut 0 bases from V and 5 bases from J; bases unmatched to any gene: 4. The CDR3 covers 15 residues. CDR1 is SGHRS, CDR2 YFSETQ, per germline.

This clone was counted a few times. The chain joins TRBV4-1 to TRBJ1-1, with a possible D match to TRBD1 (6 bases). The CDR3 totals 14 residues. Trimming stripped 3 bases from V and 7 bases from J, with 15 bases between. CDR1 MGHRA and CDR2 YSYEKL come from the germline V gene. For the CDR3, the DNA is TGCGCCAGCAGCCACAACAACAGGGCTTTTGAAGCTTTCTTT. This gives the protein CASSHNNRAFEAFF.